The clone carrying this T cell receptor (beta chain) is deemed medium-sized. What it binds is unknown. These data originate in a study of prognosis after radiotherapy for stage I lung cancer. Study results and limitations: There was a fall in unique TCR clone counts after stereotactic body radiation therapy, median roughly 10,000 versus 7,000. Post-treatment Shannon entropy following stereotactic body radiation therapy was lower among patients who developed distant metastases.

Germline V gene data show CDR1 as DFQATT and CDR2 as SNEGSKA (reference sequence). V lost 2 bases to trimming and J lost 3 bases, with 18 bases between them. The CDR3 length is 16 residues. Genomic DNA served as the source from which two-round multiplex PCR generated TCR beta CDR3 amplicons. During first-round PCR, primers specific to each TRBV and TRBJ gene were used. TCRdb fed the multiplex PCR reads into MiXCR, producing one record per CDR3 protein. Of some 13,000 distinct CDR3 sequences listed, 30% to 40% are singletons. The input for sequencing was PBMCs, taken before or after stereotactic body radiation therapy (not recorded which). The genes are TRBV20-1 and TRBJ2-3; maybe TRBD2 (6 bases). The TCR was taken from a donor aged 50 or older with non-small cell lung cancer. The CDR3 DNA reads as TGCAGTGCTAGACAAAAACCGGGACTGAGAACAGATACGCAGTATTTT. Translated, it gives CSARQKPGLRTDTQYF.